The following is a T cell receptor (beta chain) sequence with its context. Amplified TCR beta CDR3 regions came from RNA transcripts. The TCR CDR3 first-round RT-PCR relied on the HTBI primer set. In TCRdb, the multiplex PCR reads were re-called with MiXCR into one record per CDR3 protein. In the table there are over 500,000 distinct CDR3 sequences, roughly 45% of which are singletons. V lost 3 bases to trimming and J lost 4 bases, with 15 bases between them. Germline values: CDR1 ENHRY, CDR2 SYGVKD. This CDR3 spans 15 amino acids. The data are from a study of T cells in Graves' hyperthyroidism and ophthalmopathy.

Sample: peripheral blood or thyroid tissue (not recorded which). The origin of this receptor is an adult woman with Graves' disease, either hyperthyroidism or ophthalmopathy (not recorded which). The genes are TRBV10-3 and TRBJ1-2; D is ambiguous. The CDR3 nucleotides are TGTGCCATCAGTGAAAGTGTAGGGTCTGGCTATGGCTACACCTTC. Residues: CAISESVGSGYGYTF.